The 8 T cell receptor beta chains reported below all come from one sample, sequenced in a study of blood T cell repertoires in COVID-19. The data were produced by immunoSEQ multiplex PCR, yet TCRdb's version contains in-frame clones alone and is incomplete. The sample has 200,000 to 250,000 clones, approximately 87% seen once. Sequencing was done on a sample of peripheral blood. These receptors came from a man aged 55 to 69 with acute or convalescent COVID-19.

V is TRBV6-5 and J is TRBJ1-1; D perhaps matches TRBD1 (5 bases). The CDR3 runs to 14 residues. Per germline, CDR1 MNHEY and CDR2 SVGAGI. Trimming removed 5 bases at V and 4 bases at J, with 14 bases between. CDR3 region: CASSRTLGVTEAFF. The CDR3 DNA follows: TGTGCCAGCAGTCGTACCTTAGGGGTCACTGAAGCTTTCTTT.

The chain links TRBV24-1 to TRBJ1-1; 7 bases agree with TRBD1. From germline, CDR1 is KGHDR and CDR2 SFDVKD. The CDR3 length is 15 residues. The V segment lost 4 bases and the J segment 2 bases; nucleotides outside the gene matches: 6. The CDR3 nucleotides are TGTGCCACCAGTGACTCCGGGACAGCCAACACTGAAGCTTTCTTT. Translating it yields CATSDSGTANTEAFF.

J is TRBJ2-6 and V is TRBV19; D remains unclear. The CDR3 spans 14 residues. V was pared by 5 bases and J by 2 bases, with 7 bases between. Germline CDR1 LNHDA, CDR2 SQIVND (reference sequence). In DNA, the CDR3 is TGTGCCAGTAGTCCCCGTCCTGGGGCCAACGTCCTGACTTTC. As protein: CASSPRPGANVLTF.

The CDR3 DNA follows: TGTGCCAGCAGCTCCCCTAGAATCCACGAGCAGTACTTC. It translates to CASSSPRIHEQYF. The chain couples TRBV11-3 to TRBJ2-7; D unresolved. The CDR3 runs 13 residues. With 4 bases removed from V and 5 bases from J, the gap between germline ends came to 12 bases. The germline V gene encodes CDR1 SGHNT and CDR2 YENEEA. The variable domain in full, with the rest retrieved from reference TRBV11-3 and TRBJ2-7, is EAGVVQSPRYKIIEKKQPVAFWCNPISGHNTLYWYLQNLGQGPELLIRYENEEAVDDSQLPKDRFSAERLKGVDSTLKIQPAELGDSAVYLCASSSPRIHEQYFGPGTRLTVT.

Worth noting for this clone: The sample holds other DNA sequences that translate to the same CDR3. The rearrangement links TRBV15 to TRBJ2-3; 15 nucleotides line up with TRBD2. Germline CDR1 reads LNHNV; CDR2 reads YYDKDF (reference sequence). The CDR3 consists of 16 residues. J gave up 5 bases and V 3 bases, and 3 bases lay outside the gene matches. In nucleotides, the CDR3 is TGTGCCACCAGCAGGCGGACTAGCGGGAGGGGAGATACGCAGTATTTT. This gives the protein CATSRRTSGRGDTQYF.

This clone was recorded a few times. The chain employs TRBV9 and TRBJ1-2; D is perhaps TRBD1 (6 bases). Germline CDR1 reads SGDLS; CDR2 reads YYNGEE. Trimming left V 3 bases short and J 2 bases short, with 17 bases between. This CDR3 has 16 amino acids. The CDR3 region is CASSEWGQGGNYGYTF. CDR3 in DNA: TGTGCCAGCAGCGAATGGGGGCAGGGAGGGAACTATGGCTACACCTTC. Looking up the rest from reference TRBV9 and TRBJ1-2 gives the full variable domain: DSGVTQTPKHLITATGQRVTLRCSPRSGDLSVYWYQQSLDQGLQFLIQYYNGEERAKGNILERFSAQQFPDLHSELNLSSLELGDSALYFCASSEWGQGGNYGYTFGSGTRLTVV.

V and J are TRBV19 and TRBJ1-5; D remains unclear. Per the germline V gene, CDR1 is LNHDA and CDR2 is SQIVND (reference sequence). V was cut by 1 base and J by 3 bases, with 10 bases left in between. The CDR3 is 15 residues long. The CDR3 here is CASSIAEQPNQPQHF. The CDR3, as DNA: TGTGCCAGTAGTATAGCTGAACAACCCAATCAGCCCCAGCATTTT.

The CDR3 region has the DNA TGTGCCAGCAGCCCGGGTTCGACAGGAGGAAACACCATATATTTT. Translation gives CASSPGSTGGNTIYF. The chain employs TRBV11-3 and TRBJ1-3, with TRBD1 as a possible D gene (6 bases). The CDR3 length is 15 residues. V was clipped by 5 bases and J by 4 bases, with 15 bases between them. The germline V gene has CDR1 SGHNT and CDR2 YENEEA. The complete variable domain, with remaining parts taken from reference TRBV11-3 and TRBJ1-3, reads EAGVVQSPRYKIIEKKQPVAFWCNPISGHNTLYWYLQNLGQGPELLIRYENEEAVDDSQLPKDRFSAERLKGVDSTLKIQPAELGDSAVYLCASSPGSTGGNTIYFGEGSWLTVV.